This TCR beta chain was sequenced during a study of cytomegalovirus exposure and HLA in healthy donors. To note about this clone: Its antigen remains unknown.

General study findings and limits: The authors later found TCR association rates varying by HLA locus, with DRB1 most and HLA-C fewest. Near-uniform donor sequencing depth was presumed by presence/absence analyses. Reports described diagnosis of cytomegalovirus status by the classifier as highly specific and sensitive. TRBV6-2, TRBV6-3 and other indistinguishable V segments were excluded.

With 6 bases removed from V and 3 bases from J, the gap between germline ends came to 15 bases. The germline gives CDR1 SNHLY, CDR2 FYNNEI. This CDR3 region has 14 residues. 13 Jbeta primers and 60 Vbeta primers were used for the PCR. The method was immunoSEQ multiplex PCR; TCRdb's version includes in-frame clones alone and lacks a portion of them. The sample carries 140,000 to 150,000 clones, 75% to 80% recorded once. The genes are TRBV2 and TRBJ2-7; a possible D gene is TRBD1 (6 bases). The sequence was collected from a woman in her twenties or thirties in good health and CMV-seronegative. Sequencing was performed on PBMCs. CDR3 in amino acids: CASRSQGSYYEQYF. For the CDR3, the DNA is TGTGCCAGCAGATCTCAGGGGAGCTACTACGAGCAGTACTTC.